This paragraph reports one T cell receptor beta chain. This clonotype has just a few counts. Its antigen is currently not known. No per-base quality is available; no much larger clone lies one base away. The data derive from a study of response to subunit inactivated influenza vaccine listed by TCRdb under 2018. About the investigation overall: The study used deep quantitative T cell receptor repertoire profiling to track responses to a trivalent subunit inactivated influenza vaccine.

V was cut back by 5 bases and J by 2 bases, leaving a gap of 6 bases between them. The CDR3 runs 12 amino acids, cysteine and phenylalanine included. CDR3 DNA only is kept here, 36 bases in frame from base 1. CDR1 and CDR2, per the germline V gene (reference sequence), are LNHNV and YYDKDF. Overall study results and their limits: The authors suggested that each seasonal influenza vaccination may recruit only a limited number of new T cells.

Receptor amplification or capture employed RT-PCR. Sequencing took place on an Illumina HiSeq 2500. TCRdb passed the public sequencing reads through fastp at Q25 and MiXCR, retaining productive beta sequences. Each entry is one CDR3 protein sequence, shown with its most common DNA and genes. This sample gives under 750,000 distinct CDR3 sequences in total; over 9.5% of them show up just once. More than 8.5% of the sample is in the top ten clones. The chain links TRBV15 with TRBJ2-5, with the D gene too uncertain to name. Sequencing was performed on PBMCs from blood, taken on the day of vaccination. This TCR derives from a man in his fifties who received an inactivated influenza vaccine. Donor details come from another sample of the same person, matched by shared clones. In nucleotides, the sequence is TGTGCCACCAGCGTCAGTCAAGAGACCCAGTACTTC. Its translation reads: CATSVSQETQYF.